What follows are 9 T cell receptor beta chains derived from one specimen sequenced in a study of neoadjuvant anti-PD-1 for oral cavity cancer (dated by TCRdb to the early 2020s). The time point label on this specimen signifies: after neoadjuvant nivolumab, at surgical resection. The library was prepared using the immunoSEQ multiplex PCR assay. TCRdb re-hosts the immuneACCESS table, in-frame sequences only. Its copies lack some clones; in the studies checked, an unresolved V gene accounts for under half of them, and the cause for the rest is not known. This sample gives approximately 15,000 clones in total; around 40% of them show up just once. 39% of the sample rests with the top ten. The sample in question was tumor tissue, obtained after nivolumab (anti-PD-1) treatment. The receptors shown here come from a person between 40 and 79 years old with oral cavity squamous cell carcinoma.

This sequence joins TRBV5-4 and TRBJ1-1, with a possible D match to TRBD1 (6 bases). Looked up from germline, CDR1 is SGHNT and CDR2 is YYREEE (reference sequence). CDR3 length equals 15 residues. The V end was cut by 4 bases, the J end by 0 bases, with 13 bases between. The CDR3 sequence is CASSRPQGLNTEAFF. The DNA for the CDR3 is TGTGCCAGCAGCCGCCCGCAGGGGTTGAACACTGAAGCTTTCTTT.

V gene TRBV19 combines with J gene TRBJ2-6; D gene unclear. The CDR3 sequence is 14 residues long. Trimming removed 1 base from V and 0 bases from J, with 1 base in between. Germline CDR1 reads LNHDA; CDR2 reads SQIVND (reference sequence). Here the CDR3 reads CASSIVSGANVLTF. The CDR3 region has the DNA TGTGCCAGTAGTATAGTCTCTGGGGCCAACGTCCTGACTTTC.

This clone was seen only a few times. The rearrangement joins TRBV9 to TRBJ2-1; 11 positions match TRBD1. V lost 3 bases, J lost 14 bases, and 7 bases stayed unmatched. CDR3 length: 13 residues. The V gene's germline CDR1 is SGDLS and CDR2 YYNGEE. CDR3 nucleotides: TGTGCCAGCAGCGACGGACAGGGGGCGAAGGAGTTCTTC. This encodes CASSDGQGAKEFF.

V gene TRBV7-8 combines with J gene TRBJ1-1; TRBD1 aligns across 7 bases. Per the germline V gene, CDR1 is SGHVS and CDR2 is FQNEAQ. This CDR3 has 15 residues. The V gene end was trimmed by 4 bases and the J gene end by 2 bases; junction bases not matched to a gene: 7. This CDR3 reads CASSYPGTANTEAFF. CDR3 DNA sequence: TGTGCCAGCAGCTATCCCGGGACAGCTAACACTGAAGCTTTCTTT.

There are a few counts of this clone. The V gene is TRBV23-1, the J gene TRBJ1-2; TRBD1 is a possible D gene (5 bases). TRBV23-1 belongs to the ORF category, with a function that is uncertain. The CDR3 is made up of 13 amino acids. The germline V and J ends were trimmed by 4 bases and 7 bases, with 13 bases remaining between them. Here the CDR3 reads CASSRQGGGGYTF. The CDR3 region has the DNA TGCGCCAGCAGTCGCCAGGGAGGTGGTGGCTACACCTTC.

This rearrangement joins TRBV7-9 to TRBJ2-6, with D hard to call. The ends were cut back, 5 bases at V and 2 bases at J, with 10 bases in the middle. This CDR3 is built from 15 residues. CDR1 and CDR2 (germline): SEHNR, FQNEAQ (reference sequence). The CDR3 sequence: CASSPGRPGANVLTF. In DNA form, the CDR3 reads TGTGCCAGCAGCCCTGGACGCCCTGGGGCCAACGTCCTGACTTTC.

In its sample, this clone was seen a few times. The chain joins TRBV10-3 to TRBJ1-1; 8 bases fit TRBD1. The germline V gene encodes CDR1 ENHRY and CDR2 SYGVKD. Trimming cost V 4 bases and J 4 bases; bases outside gene matches: 2. The CDR3 length is 13 residues. CDR3 DNA: TGTGCCATCAGTGGACAGGGGAGCACTGAAGCTTTCTTT. As protein: CAISGQGSTEAFF.

J is TRBJ1-1 and V is TRBV6-5; D is ambiguous. Per germline, CDR1 MNHEY and CDR2 SVGAGI. With 2 bases removed from V and 6 bases from J, the gap between germline ends came to 4 bases. This CDR3 region has 11 residues. Written as DNA, the CDR3 is TGTGCCAGCAGTTACGGTGCTGAAGCTTTCTTT. The encoded protein is CASSYGAEAFF.

The chain joins TRBV6-5 to TRBJ1-4; D gene unclear. V was clipped by 2 bases and J by 5 bases, with 9 bases between them. CDR3 length: 14 amino acids. Germline V CDR1 and CDR2: MNHEY, SVGAGI. CDR3 DNA sequence: TGTGCCAGCAGTTACGCCCAGTACAATGAAAAACTGTTTTTT. Encoded protein: CASSYAQYNEKLFF.